Below, 10 T cell receptor beta chains from the same sample are listed, as sequenced in a study of cytomegalovirus exposure and HLA in healthy donors. The PCR employed 60 Vbeta primers together with 13 Jbeta primers. Profiled with immunoSEQ multiplex PCR; TCRdb holds only in-frame clones, not every one. Here the sample spans more than 150,000 clones, around 81% being singletons. The sample was PBMCs. Receptors originate from a woman between 18 and 30 years old in good health and CMV-seropositive.

The chain combines TRBV19 with TRBJ2-3; 11 bases fit TRBD2. Germline V gene data show CDR1 as LNHDA and CDR2 as SQIVND (reference sequence). V gave up 10 bases and J gave up 1 base; unmatched junction bases: 10. The CDR3 has 16 amino acids. The CDR3 coding sequence is TGTGCCACCAGGCCTGAGACTAGCGGGGGCACAGATACGCAGTATTTT. Translation gives CATRPETSGGTDTQYF.

This sequence joins TRBV5-1 and TRBJ2-1; TRBD2 matches 13 bases. V trimming: 0 bases; J trimming: 6 bases; junction bases outside the gene matches: 3. From germline, CDR1 is SGHRS and CDR2 YFSETQ. This CDR3 has 16 residues. Here the CDR3 reads CASSLGGTSGVNEQFF. The CDR3 bases are TGCGCCAGCAGCTTGGGTGGGACTAGCGGGGTCAATGAGCAGTTCTTC.

The chain links TRBV10-1 to TRBJ1-2; the match to TRBD1 covers 7 bases. Germline V CDR1 and CDR2: WNHNN, SYGVQD (reference sequence). The CDR3 runs to 13 residues. V lost 2 bases to trimming and J lost 7 bases; unmatched junction nucleotides: 4. The CDR3 sequence: CASSETPGGGYTF. CDR3 DNA: TGCGCCAGCAGTGAGACCCCAGGGGGTGGCTACACCTTC.

V usage is TRBV4-1 and J usage is TRBJ2-2; 9 positions match TRBD1. The CDR3 is 16 residues long. Per the germline V gene, CDR1 is MGHRA and CDR2 is YSYEKL. V shed 2 bases, J shed 3 bases, and the junction held 4 bases outside the gene matches. The CDR3 nucleotides are TGCGCCAGCAGCCAACAACAGGGGGCGGACACCGGGGAGCTGTTTTTT. Its translation is CASSQQQGADTGELFF.

In DNA, the CDR3 is TGTGCCAGCAGTGGTTACTGGAACTATGGCTACACCTTC. This encodes CASSGYWNYGYTF. The chain recombines TRBV25-1 with TRBJ1-2; D ambiguous. The CDR3 runs to 13 residues. The V end lost 4 bases, the J end lost 2 bases, and 8 bases lay between the germline ends. The germline gives CDR1 MGHDK, CDR2 SYGVNS.

The chain joins TRBV18 to TRBJ2-5, with 11 positions matching TRBD2. This CDR3 comprises 18 residues. The V gene's germline CDR1 is KGHSH and CDR2 LQKENI. The trim removed 4 bases at V and 4 bases at J, leaving 14 bases unmatched. The CDR3 spells CASSLQSYGTSGGETQYF. The DNA of the CDR3 is TGTGCCAGCTCACTTCAGAGCTATGGGACTAGCGGCGGAGAGACCCAGTACTTC.

The chain combines TRBV4-1 with TRBJ1-4; TRBD1 might be the D (5 bases). Germline V CDR1 and CDR2: MGHRA, YSYEKL. This CDR3 contains 15 residues. Trimming shortened V by 0 bases and J by 3 bases, and 8 bases separated the two germline ends. The CDR3 spells CASSQDRQSNEKLFF. The DNA of the CDR3 is TGCGCCAGCAGCCAAGATCGACAGTCTAATGAAAAACTGTTTTTT.

V usage is TRBV7-9 and J usage is TRBJ2-6; D gene uncertain. The germline V and J ends were trimmed by 5 bases and 0 bases, with 14 bases remaining between them. Germline assignment: CDR1 SEHNR and CDR2 FQNEAQ (reference sequence). The CDR3 contains 17 residues. This CDR3 is CASSNEVRPSGANVLTF. In DNA, the CDR3 is TGTGCCAGCAGCAACGAGGTCCGGCCCTCTGGGGCCAACGTCCTGACTTTC.

Only a few counts were recorded for this clone. The chain couples TRBV7-2 to TRBJ2-1; 8 positions agree with TRBD2. This CDR3 has 16 residues. V lost 7 bases and J lost 8; bases outside the gene matches: 16. The germline V gene encodes CDR1 SGHTA and CDR2 FQGNSA. The CDR3 reads CASMIAGTSGFDEQFF. The CDR3 DNA sequence: TGTGCCAGCATGATCGCCGGGACTAGTGGGTTTGATGAGCAGTTCTTC.

The V call is TRBV27, the J call TRBJ2-1; D is possibly TRBD2 (6 bases). The CDR3 runs to 12 residues. The V and J ends lost 6 bases and 7 bases respectively, with 10 bases between them. In germline, CDR1 is MNHEY, CDR2 SMNVEV (reference sequence). CDR3: CASRETRNEQFF. The CDR3 DNA reads TGTGCCAGCAGGGAGACTAGGAATGAGCAGTTCTTC.